The 11 T cell receptor beta chains in this list originate from one sample, sequenced in a study of post-analysis software for immune sequencing data. Findings and caveats of the study: There were five or six TRBV segments more frequent in patients than controls, and TRBV5-6, TRBV5-1 and TRBV20-1 were among them.

The authors incorporated unique molecular identifiers into the TCR beta cDNA libraries. Each CDR3 protein is one row after TCRdb ran MiXCR on the PCR reads. The table has about 500,000 distinct CDR3 sequences, approximately 46% seen once. Antigens for these TCRs are unknown. The sample consisted of blood. The receptor source for this set is a girl aged 10 to 17 with multiple sclerosis.

This rearrangement joins TRBV18 to TRBJ2-7; 9 nucleotides line up with TRBD1. CDR1 is KGHSH and CDR2 is LQKENI in the germline V gene. V lost 4 bases, J lost 2 bases, and 6 bases stayed unmatched. CDR3 size: 15 residues. The CDR3 sequence: CASSQRQGGTYEQYF. The CDR3 DNA reads as TGTGCCAGCTCACAAAGACAGGGGGGAACCTACGAGCAGTACTTC.

The V and J genes are TRBV3-1 and TRBJ2-7; no definite D call. Per germline, CDR1 LGHDT and CDR2 YNNKEL (reference sequence). This CDR3 has 13 residues. V shed 0 bases and J shed 5 bases, with 8 bases lying between them. CDR3 sequence (DNA): TGTGCCAGCAGCCAAGATAATCGGAACGAGCAGTACTTC. It translates to CASSQDNRNEQYF.

The rearrangement uses TRBV5-1 and TRBJ2-7; 8 nucleotides match TRBD1. The length of the CDR3 is 15 residues. Germline values: CDR1 SGHRS, CDR2 YFSETQ. The trim removed 1 base at V and 4 bases at J, leaving 7 bases unmatched. This CDR3 is CASSLPGTGLYEQYF. CDR3 DNA sequence: TGCGCCAGCAGCTTGCCCGGGACAGGTTTATACGAGCAGTACTTC.

The chain couples TRBV5-1 to TRBJ2-5; perhaps TRBD1 as D (6 bases). This CDR3 is 13 amino acids long. V gave up 4 bases and J gave up 2 bases, with 9 bases separating them. Germline V gives CDR1 SGHRS, CDR2 YFSETQ. CDR3 residues: CASSKDRQETQYF. The CDR3 coding sequence is TGCGCCAGCAGCAAGGACAGACAAGAGACCCAGTACTTC.

This chain uses TRBV7-9 with TRBJ2-7; D is unresolved. The CDR3 loop spans 13 amino acids. Germline CDR1 SEHNR, CDR2 FQNEAQ (reference sequence). V was cut by 5 bases and J by 2 bases, with 10 bases left in between. The CDR3 loop reads CASSPDGPYEQYF. The CDR3 DNA reads as TGTGCCAGCAGCCCCGACGGTCCCTACGAGCAGTACTTC.

This clonotype was recorded a few times. The rearrangement uses TRBV20-1 and TRBJ2-1; 7 nucleotides align to TRBD1. V lost 4 bases to trimming and J lost 6 bases; unmatched junction nucleotides: 6. Germline CDR1 DFQATT, CDR2 SNEGSKA (reference sequence). The CDR3 has 13 amino acids. The CDR3 coding sequence is TGCAGTGCTAACCCAAGACAGGGCAATGAGCAGTTCTTC. It is translated as CSANPRQGNEQFF.

This clonotype has just a few counts. The CDR3 DNA reads as TGTGCCAGCCAAAAAGGTTTCGGAGAAGATACGCAGTATTTT. Its translation is CASQKGFGEDTQYF. The J gene is TRBJ2-3, the V gene TRBV28, with D unresolved. CDR1 and CDR2 from the germline V gene are MDHEN and SYDVKM. This CDR3 region has 14 residues. Trimming stripped 8 bases from V and 5 bases from J, with 17 bases between.

This clonotype was observed a few times. V is TRBV10-2 and J is TRBJ2-3, with D possibly being TRBD1 (6 bases). CDR3 length: 13 residues. Trimming removed 6 bases at V and 2 bases at J, with 9 bases between. Germline CDR1 reads WSHSY; CDR2 reads SAAADI. The chain's CDR3 is CASRGQVTDTQYF. CDR3 nucleotides: TGCGCCAGCAGGGGACAAGTCACAGATACGCAGTATTTT.

This clonotype was picked up a small number of times. The chain couples TRBV20-1 to TRBJ2-3; possible D gene TRBD2, 6 bases. From germline, CDR1 is DFQATT and CDR2 SNEGSKA (reference sequence). The CDR3 contains 13 residues. V gave up 7 bases and J gave up 0 bases, with 11 bases separating them. The DNA of the CDR3 is TGCAGTGTTGGGACTTCTAGCACAGATACGCAGTATTTT. This gives the protein CSVGTSSTDTQYF.

The chain employs TRBV20-1 and TRBJ2-1; D gene ambiguous. The germline gives CDR1 DFQATT, CDR2 SNEGSKA (reference sequence). Trimming removed 0 bases at V and 0 bases at J, with 9 bases between. There are 15 residues in the CDR3. The CDR3 bases are TGCAGTGCTAGAGATTTCAGCAGCTCCTACAATGAGCAGTTCTTC. The encoded protein is CSARDFSSSYNEQFF.

The chain carries TRBV18 and TRBJ2-3; TRBD1 might be the D (6 bases). CDR3 length equals 15 residues. V lost 1 base, J lost 2 bases, and 10 bases lay in between. From germline, CDR1 is KGHSH and CDR2 LQKENI. The CDR3 DNA reads as TGTGCCAGCTCACCACTGACAGGTTACACAGATACGCAGTATTTT. Residues: CASSPLTGYTDTQYF.